A selection of T cell receptor beta chains follows, all from one sample in a study of blood T cell repertoires in COVID-19. Here immunoSEQ multiplex PCR was the method, and the copy in TCRdb shows in-frame clones only, minus some. The sample carries some 80,000 clones, roughly 81% recorded once. The sequenced sample consisted of peripheral blood. Receptors originate from a man aged 60 to 69 with COVID-19, enrolled during active disease. Each CDR3 is given with its conserved first and last residue. The D gene is left open where the match is weak. Clone size is stated in some rows and not others, as once, few, many or a class when expanded.

V: TRBV5-4
length: 17
D: TRBD2
J: TRBJ2-2
size: NA
DNA: TGTGCCAGCAGCCCGGGGCTAGCGGTCGCGAACACCGGGGAGCTGTTTTTT
CDR3: CASSPGLAVANTGELFF

V: TRBV12-3/TRBV12-4
length: 13
D: TRBD1
J: TRBJ2-7
size: NA
DNA: TGTGCCAGCAGTCCCGGGACAGTTTACGAGCAGTACTTC
CDR3: CASSPGTVYEQYF

V: TRBV3-1/TRBV3-2
length: 13
D: NA
J: TRBJ1-5
size: NA
DNA: TGTGCCAGCAGCCAGGGCCACGGGGGGCCCCAGCATTTT
CDR3: CASSQGHGGPQHF

V: TRBV28
length: 14
D: NA
J: TRBJ1-1
size: NA
DNA: TGTGCCAGCAGTCCGGAGGTAGGAGGCACTGAAGCTTTCTTT
CDR3: CASSPEVGGTEAFF

V: TRBV25-1
length: 16
D: NA
J: TRBJ1-2
size: once
DNA: TGTGCCAGCAGTGAGGGGCAGGGAAGATTAAACTATGGCTACACCTTC
CDR3: CASSEGQGRLNYGYTF

V: TRBV19
length: 13
D: NA
J: TRBJ1-2
size: NA
DNA: TGTGCCAGTAGTAATGACAGGACCTATGGCTACACCTTC
CDR3: CASSNDRTYGYTF

V: TRBV19
length: 15
D: TRBD2
J: TRBJ2-2
size: NA
DNA: TGTGCCAGTTTTAGCGGGAGGGCGAACACCGGGGAGCTGTTTTTT
CDR3: CASFSGRANTGELFF

V: TRBV6-5
length: 15
D: TRBD1
J: TRBJ1-6
size: NA
DNA: TGTGCCAGCAGTTATGTCACAGGGGGTTATTCACCCCTCCACTTT
CDR3: CASSYVTGGYSPLHF

V: TRBV6-5
length: 13
D: TRBD2
J: TRBJ2-7
size: NA
DNA: TGTGCCAGCAGTTCGACTAGCGGGGCCCTCCTTTACTTC
CDR3: CASSSTSGALLYF

V: TRBV2
length: 15
D: NA
J: TRBJ1-5
size: NA
DNA: TGTGCCAGCAGTGACGGTAAGAATAGCAATCAGCCCCAGCATTTT
CDR3: CASSDGKNSNQPQHF

V: TRBV6-5
length: 15
D: NA
J: TRBJ1-6
size: NA
DNA: TGTGCCAGCAGTTACTCCCGGGATCCCAATTCACCCCTCCACTTT
CDR3: CASSYSRDPNSPLHF

V: TRBV13
length: 15
D: TRBD2
J: TRBJ2-7
size: NA
DNA: TGTGCCAGCAGCCCCGGGACTAGCGGGAGTGGCGAGCAGTACTTC
CDR3: CASSPGTSGSGEQYF

V: TRBV12-3/TRBV12-4
length: 12
D: NA
J: TRBJ1-5
size: NA
DNA: TGTGCCAGCAGTTTTTGGCATCAGCCCCAGCATTTT
CDR3: CASSFWHQPQHF

V: TRBV5-1
length: 14
D: NA
J: TRBJ2-3
size: NA
DNA: TGCGCCAGCAGCCTTCAGACTAGTTCAGATACGCAGTATTTT
CDR3: CASSLQTSSDTQYF

V: TRBV7-3
length: 16
D: TRBD2
J: TRBJ2-1
size: NA
DNA: TGTGCCAGCAGCCCGCACCTAGCGGGGGTGGGTAATGAGCAGTTCTTC
CDR3: CASSPHLAGVGNEQFF

V: TRBV5-6
length: 15
D: NA
J: TRBJ1-5
size: NA
DNA: TGTGCCAGCAGCTTGGGACAGATTGGCAATCAGCCCCAGCATTTT
CDR3: CASSLGQIGNQPQHF

V: TRBV9
length: 14
D: TRBD1
J: TRBJ1-1
size: NA
DNA: TGTGCCAGCAGCGTAGAACAGGGGGACACTGAAGCTTTCTTT
CDR3: CASSVEQGDTEAFF

V: TRBV28
length: 13
D: NA
J: TRBJ1-2
size: NA
DNA: TGTGCCAGCAGTCCCCGCGGGCCCTATGGCTACACCTTC
CDR3: CASSPRGPYGYTF